This paragraph covers one TCR beta chain sequence. Its antigen remains unknown. This record comes from a study of shared clonotypes between healthy human individuals. This CDR3 comprises 13 residues. Between the trimmed V and J ends, which lost 2 bases and 6 bases, there was a span of 10 bases. Germline V gene data show CDR1 as SGHRS and CDR2 as YFSETQ. In the original processing: Filtering differed for immunoSEQ, which gave only junction sequences without quality scores. Generated by immunoSEQ multiplex PCR, the TCRdb table keeps only in-frame clones and is missing some. The V and J calls and clone size are taken from that table; D and trimming were inferred from the DNA. The sample includes a few million clones, about 90% of them seen just once. Study outcomes and limitations: Researchers sampled blood only, noting tissue repertoires likely differ.

The donors were adults (healthy and HIV-negative) with no recent acute infections or vaccinations. Donors, without exception, were Caucasian adults residing in Nashville, Tennessee. The clonotype was recovered from a young man in good health. Some clones in this sample may be carry-over from other donors' samples. The chain combines TRBV5-1 with TRBJ2-3; D remains ambiguous. The sample comprised naive CD4+ T cells from PBMCs. The subset was: CD45RA+ positively selected. CDR3 bases: TGCGCCAGCAGCTTAAGGTTTGGGGATACGCAGTATTTT. Translated: CASSLRFGDTQYF. Drawing the rest from reference TRBV5-1 and TRBJ2-3, the complete variable domain is KAGVTQTPRYLIKTRGQQVTLSCSPISGHRSVSWYQQTPGQGLQFLFEYFSETQRNKGNFPGRFSGRQFSNSRSEMNVSTLELGDSALYLCASSLRFGDTQYFGPGTRLTVL.